This record looks at one T cell receptor beta chain sequence and its context. This CDR3 has 16 amino acids. Germline CDR1 KGHSH, CDR2 LQKENI. V lost 2 bases, J lost 5 bases, and 5 bases stayed unmatched. The sample comes from a study of blood T cell repertoires in COVID-19. Across the whole study: PBMCs, B-cell-depleted T cells, or T cells provided the cDNA or gDNA that made up the material.

Under the authors' procedure: Amplifying reference gene primers gave estimates of nucleated cell counts. TCRdb's table, derived via immunoSEQ multiplex PCR, lists solely in-frame clones and lacks some. V and J calls and clone size come straight from that table; D and trimming were deduced from the DNA. The sample holds more than 90,000 clones, roughly 85% seen once. The specimen was peripheral blood. This clonotype originated in a man older than 75 with acute or convalescent COVID-19. V is TRBV18 and J is TRBJ2-3; TRBD2 matches at 12 bases. The CDR3: CASSPASGRAKDTQYF. CDR3 in DNA: TGTGCCAGCTCACCAGCTAGCGGGAGGGCAAAAGATACGCAGTATTTT. Variable domain in full (rest from reference TRBV18 and TRBJ2-3): NAGVMQNPRHLVRRRGQEARLRCSPMKGHSHVYWYRQLPEEGLKFMVYLQKENIIDESGMPKERFSAEFPKEGPSILRIQQVVRGDSAAYFCASSPASGRAKDTQYFGPGTRLTVL.